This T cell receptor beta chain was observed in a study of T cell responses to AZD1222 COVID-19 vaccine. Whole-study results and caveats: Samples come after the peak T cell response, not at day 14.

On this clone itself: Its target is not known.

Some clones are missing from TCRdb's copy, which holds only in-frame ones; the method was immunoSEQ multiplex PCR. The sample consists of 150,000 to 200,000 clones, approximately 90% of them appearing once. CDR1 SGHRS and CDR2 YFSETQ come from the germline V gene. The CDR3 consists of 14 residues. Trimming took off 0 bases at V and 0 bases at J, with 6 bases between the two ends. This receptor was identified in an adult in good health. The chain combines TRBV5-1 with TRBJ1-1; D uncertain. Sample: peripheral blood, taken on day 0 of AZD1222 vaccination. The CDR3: CASSLGYVNTEAFF. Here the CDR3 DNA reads TGCGCCAGCAGCTTGGGGTACGTGAACACTGAAGCTTTCTTT.